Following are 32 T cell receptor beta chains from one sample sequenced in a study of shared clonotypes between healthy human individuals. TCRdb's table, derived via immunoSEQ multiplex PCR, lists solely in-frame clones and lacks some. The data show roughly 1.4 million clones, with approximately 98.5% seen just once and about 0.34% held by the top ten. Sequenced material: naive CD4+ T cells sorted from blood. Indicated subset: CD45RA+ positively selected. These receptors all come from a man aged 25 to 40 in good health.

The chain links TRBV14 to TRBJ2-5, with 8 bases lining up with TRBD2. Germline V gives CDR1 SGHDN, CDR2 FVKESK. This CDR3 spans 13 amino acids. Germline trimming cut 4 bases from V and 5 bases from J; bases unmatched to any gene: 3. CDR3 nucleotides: TGTGCCAGCAGCCTTAGCGGGACGGAGACCCAGTACTTC. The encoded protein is CASSLSGTETQYF.

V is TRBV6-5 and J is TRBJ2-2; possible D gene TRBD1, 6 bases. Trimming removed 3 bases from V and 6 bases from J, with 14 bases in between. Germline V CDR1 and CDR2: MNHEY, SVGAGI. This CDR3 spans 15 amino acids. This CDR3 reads CASSYGDRRPGELFF. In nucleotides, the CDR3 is TGTGCCAGCAGTTATGGAGACAGGCGACCCGGGGAGCTGTTTTTT.

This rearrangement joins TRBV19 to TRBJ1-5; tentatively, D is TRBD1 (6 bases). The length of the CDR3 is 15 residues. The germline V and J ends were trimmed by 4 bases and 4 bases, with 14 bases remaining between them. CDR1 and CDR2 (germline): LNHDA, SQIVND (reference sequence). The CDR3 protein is CASSTTGFVNQPQHF. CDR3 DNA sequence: TGTGCCAGTAGTACTACAGGGTTTGTTAATCAGCCCCAGCATTTT.

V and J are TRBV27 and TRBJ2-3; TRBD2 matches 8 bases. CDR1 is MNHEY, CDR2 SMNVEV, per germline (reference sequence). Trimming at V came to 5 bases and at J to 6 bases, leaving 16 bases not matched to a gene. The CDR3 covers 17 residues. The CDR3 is CASSPKGIGRAGDTQYF. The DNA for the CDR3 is TGTGCCAGCAGTCCCAAGGGTATCGGGAGGGCCGGGGATACGCAGTATTTT.

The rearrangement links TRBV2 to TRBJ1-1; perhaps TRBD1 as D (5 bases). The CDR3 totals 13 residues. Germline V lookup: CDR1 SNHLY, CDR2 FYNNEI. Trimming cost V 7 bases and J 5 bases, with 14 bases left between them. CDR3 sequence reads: CASMAGEGTEAFF. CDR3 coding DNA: TGTGCCAGCATGGCCGGTGAGGGGACTGAAGCTTTCTTT.

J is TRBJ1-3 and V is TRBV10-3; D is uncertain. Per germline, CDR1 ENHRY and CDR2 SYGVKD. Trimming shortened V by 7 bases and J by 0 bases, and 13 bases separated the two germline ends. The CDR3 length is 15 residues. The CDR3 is CAINPSGSSGNTIYF. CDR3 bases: TGTGCCATCAACCCGTCGGGAAGCTCTGGAAACACCATATATTTT.

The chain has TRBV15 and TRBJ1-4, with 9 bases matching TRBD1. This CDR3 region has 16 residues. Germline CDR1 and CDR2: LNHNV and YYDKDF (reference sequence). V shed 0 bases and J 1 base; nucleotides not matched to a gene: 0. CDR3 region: CATSREDRGTNEKLFF. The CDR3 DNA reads TGTGCCACCAGCAGAGAGGACAGGGGAACTAATGAAAAACTGTTTTTT.

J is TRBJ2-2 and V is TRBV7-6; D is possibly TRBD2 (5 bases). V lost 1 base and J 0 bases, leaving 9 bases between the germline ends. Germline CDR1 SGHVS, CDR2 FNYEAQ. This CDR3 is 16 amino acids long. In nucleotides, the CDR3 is TGTGCCAGCAGCTTAGGAATAGCGCCGAACACCGGGGAGCTGTTTTTT. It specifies CASSLGIAPNTGELFF.

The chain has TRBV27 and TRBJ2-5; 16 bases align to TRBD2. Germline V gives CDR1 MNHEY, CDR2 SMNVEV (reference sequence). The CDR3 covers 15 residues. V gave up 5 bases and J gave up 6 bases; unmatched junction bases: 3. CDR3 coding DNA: TGTGCCAGCAGTCCGGGACTAGCGGGAGGGCAGACCCAGTACTTC. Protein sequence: CASSPGLAGGQTQYF.

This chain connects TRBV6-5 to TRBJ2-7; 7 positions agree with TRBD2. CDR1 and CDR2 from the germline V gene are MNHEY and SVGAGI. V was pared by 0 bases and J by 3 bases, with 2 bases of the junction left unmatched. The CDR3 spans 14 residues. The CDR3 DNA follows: TGTGCCAGCAGTTACTCCGGGGGGAACTACGAGCAGTACTTC. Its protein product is CASSYSGGNYEQYF.

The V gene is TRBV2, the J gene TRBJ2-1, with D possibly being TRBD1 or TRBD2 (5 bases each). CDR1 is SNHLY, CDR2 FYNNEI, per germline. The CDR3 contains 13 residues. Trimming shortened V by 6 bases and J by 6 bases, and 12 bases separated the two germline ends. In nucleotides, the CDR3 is TGTGCCAGCAGGCCGGGACCCGGCAATGAGCAGTTCTTC. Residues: CASRPGPGNEQFF.

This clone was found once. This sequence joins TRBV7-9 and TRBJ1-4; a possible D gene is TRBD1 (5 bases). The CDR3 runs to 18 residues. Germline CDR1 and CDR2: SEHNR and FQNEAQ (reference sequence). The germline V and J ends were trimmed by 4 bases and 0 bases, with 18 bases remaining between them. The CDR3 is CASSSGRWQSATNEKLFF. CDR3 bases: TGTGCCAGCAGCTCGGGACGGTGGCAGTCTGCAACTAATGAAAAACTGTTTTTT.

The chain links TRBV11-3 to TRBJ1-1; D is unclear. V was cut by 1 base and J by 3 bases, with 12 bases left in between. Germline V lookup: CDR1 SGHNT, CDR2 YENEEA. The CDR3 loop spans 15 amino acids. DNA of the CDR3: TGTGCCAGCAGCTTAGGATCCGAGAGGGACACTGAAGCTTTCTTT. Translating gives CASSLGSERDTEAFF.

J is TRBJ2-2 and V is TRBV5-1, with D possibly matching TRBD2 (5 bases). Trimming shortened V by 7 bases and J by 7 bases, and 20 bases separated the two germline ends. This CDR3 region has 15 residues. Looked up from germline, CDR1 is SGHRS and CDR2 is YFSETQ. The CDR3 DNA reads TGCGCCAGCTCACCCTCCCGGGAATTGAGCGGGGAGCTGTTTTTT. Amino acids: CASSPSRELSGELFF.

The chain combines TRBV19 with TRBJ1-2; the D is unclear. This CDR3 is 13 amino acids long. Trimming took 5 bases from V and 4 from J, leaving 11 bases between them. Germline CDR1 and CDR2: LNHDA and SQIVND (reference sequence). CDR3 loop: CASSVEAFYGYTF. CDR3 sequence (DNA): TGTGCCAGTAGTGTGGAGGCTTTCTATGGCTACACCTTC. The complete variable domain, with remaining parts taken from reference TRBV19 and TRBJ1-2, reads DGGITQSPKYLFRKEGQNVTLSCEQNLNHDAMYWYRQDPGQGLRLIYYSQIVNDFQKGDIAEGYSVSREKKESFPLTVTSAQKNPTAFYLCASSVEAFYGYTFGSGTRLTVV.

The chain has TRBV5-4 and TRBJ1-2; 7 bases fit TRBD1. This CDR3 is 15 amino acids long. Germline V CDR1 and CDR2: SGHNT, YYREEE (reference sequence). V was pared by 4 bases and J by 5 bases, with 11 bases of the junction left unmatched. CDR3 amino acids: CASSPRQGSSYGYTF. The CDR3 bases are TGTGCCAGCAGCCCACGACAGGGTAGCAGTTATGGCTACACCTTC.

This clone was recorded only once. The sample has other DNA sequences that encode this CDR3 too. CDR3 sequence: CASSYLGVDTGELFF. CDR3 sequence (DNA): TGTGCCAGCAGTTACCTGGGAGTCGACACCGGGGAGCTGTTTTTT. The V gene is TRBV6-5, the J gene TRBJ2-2, with D possibly TRBD2 on 5 matching bases. This CDR3 is 15 amino acids long. The germline V and J ends were trimmed by 2 bases and 3 bases, with 10 bases remaining between them. Germline V gene sequence: CDR1 MNHEY, CDR2 SVGAGI.

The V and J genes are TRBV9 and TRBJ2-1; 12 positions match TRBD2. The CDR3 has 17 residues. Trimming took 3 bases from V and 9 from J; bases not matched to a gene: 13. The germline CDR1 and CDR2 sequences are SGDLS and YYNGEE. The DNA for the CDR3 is TGTGCCAGCAGCGCCAGACTAGCGGGAGTCTTAAAGGGTGAGCAGTTCTTC. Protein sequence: CASSARLAGVLKGEQFF.

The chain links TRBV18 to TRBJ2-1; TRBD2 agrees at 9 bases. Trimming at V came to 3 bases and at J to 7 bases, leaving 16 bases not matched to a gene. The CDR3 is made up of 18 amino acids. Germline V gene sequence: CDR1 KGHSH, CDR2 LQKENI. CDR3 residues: CASSPYRLAGGLDNEQFF. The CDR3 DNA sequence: TGTGCCAGCTCACCTTATCGTCTCGCGGGAGGGCTTGATAATGAGCAGTTCTTC.

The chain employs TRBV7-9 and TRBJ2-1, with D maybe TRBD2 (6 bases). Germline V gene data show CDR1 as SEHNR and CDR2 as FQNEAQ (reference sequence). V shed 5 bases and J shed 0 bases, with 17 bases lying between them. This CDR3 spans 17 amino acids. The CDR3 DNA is TGTGCCAGCAGCCAGAGGGGCGGGAAGAGCTCCTACAATGAGCAGTTCTTC. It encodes CASSQRGGKSSYNEQFF.

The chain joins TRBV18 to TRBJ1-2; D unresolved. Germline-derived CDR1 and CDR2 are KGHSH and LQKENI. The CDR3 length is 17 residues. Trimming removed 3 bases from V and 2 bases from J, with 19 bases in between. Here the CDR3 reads CASSPLGRRTGNYGYTF. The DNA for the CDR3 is TGTGCCAGCTCACCGCTGGGTAGACGCACTGGAAACTATGGCTACACCTTC.

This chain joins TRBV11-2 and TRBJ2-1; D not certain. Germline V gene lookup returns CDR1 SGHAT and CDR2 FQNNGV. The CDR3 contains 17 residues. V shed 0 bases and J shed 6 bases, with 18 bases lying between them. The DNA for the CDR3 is TGTGCCAGCAGCTTAGAGGCCGGGTCGAAGAGCGTCAATGAGCAGTTCTTC. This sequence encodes CASSLEAGSKSVNEQFF.

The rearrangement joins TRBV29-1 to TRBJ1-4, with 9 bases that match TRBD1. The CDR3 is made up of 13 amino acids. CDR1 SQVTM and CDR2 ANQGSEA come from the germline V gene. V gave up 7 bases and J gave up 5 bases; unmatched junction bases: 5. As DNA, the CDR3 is TGCAGCGCCACCGGGACAGGGAATGAAAAACTGTTTTTT. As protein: CSATGTGNEKLFF.

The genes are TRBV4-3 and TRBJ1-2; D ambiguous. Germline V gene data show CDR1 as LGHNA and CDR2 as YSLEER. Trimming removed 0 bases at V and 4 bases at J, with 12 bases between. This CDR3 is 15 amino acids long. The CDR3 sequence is CASSQDLGLGYGYTF. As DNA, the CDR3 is TGCGCCAGCAGCCAAGATTTAGGGCTCGGCTATGGCTACACCTTC.

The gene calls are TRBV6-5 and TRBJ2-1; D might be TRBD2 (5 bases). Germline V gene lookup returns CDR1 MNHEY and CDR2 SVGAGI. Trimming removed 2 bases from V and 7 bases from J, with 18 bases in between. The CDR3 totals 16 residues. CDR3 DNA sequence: TGTGCCAGCAGTTACGGGAGTGAGGTCATGGAAAATGAGCAGTTCTTC. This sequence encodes CASSYGSEVMENEQFF.

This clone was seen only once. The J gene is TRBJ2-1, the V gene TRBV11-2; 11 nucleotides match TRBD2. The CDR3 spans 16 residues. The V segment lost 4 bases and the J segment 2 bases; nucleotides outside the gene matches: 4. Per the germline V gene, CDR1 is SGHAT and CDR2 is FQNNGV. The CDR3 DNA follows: TGTGCCAGCAGCTACCTTAGCGGGAGGGCCTACAATGAGCAGTTCTTC. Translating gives CASSYLSGRAYNEQFF.

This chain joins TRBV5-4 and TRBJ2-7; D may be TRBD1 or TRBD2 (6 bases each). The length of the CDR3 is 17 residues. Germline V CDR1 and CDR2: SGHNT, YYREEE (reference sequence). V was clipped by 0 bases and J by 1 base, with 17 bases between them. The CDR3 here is CASSLVQGGSHSYEQYF. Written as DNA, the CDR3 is TGTGCCAGCAGCTTGGTACAGGGAGGAAGTCATTCCTACGAGCAGTACTTC.

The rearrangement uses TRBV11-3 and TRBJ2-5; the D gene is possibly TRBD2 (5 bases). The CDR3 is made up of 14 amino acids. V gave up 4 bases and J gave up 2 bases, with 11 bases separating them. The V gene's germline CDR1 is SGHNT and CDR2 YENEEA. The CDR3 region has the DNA TGTGCCAGCAGCTCCGGAGGCTTTCAAGAGACCCAGTACTTC. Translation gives CASSSGGFQETQYF.

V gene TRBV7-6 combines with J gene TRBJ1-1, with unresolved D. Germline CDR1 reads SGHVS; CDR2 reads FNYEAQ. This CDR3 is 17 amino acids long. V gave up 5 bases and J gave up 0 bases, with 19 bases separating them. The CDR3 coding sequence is TGTGCCAGCAGCCCAATAGCGAGCTTCGGGGTGAACACTGAAGCTTTCTTT. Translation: CASSPIASFGVNTEAFF. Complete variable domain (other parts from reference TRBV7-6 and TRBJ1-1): GAGVSQSPRYKVTKRGQDVALRCDPISGHVSLYWYRQALGQGPEFLTYFNYEAQQDKSGLPNDRFSAERPEGSISTLTIQRTEQRDSAMYRCASSPIASFGVNTEAFFGQGTRLTVV.

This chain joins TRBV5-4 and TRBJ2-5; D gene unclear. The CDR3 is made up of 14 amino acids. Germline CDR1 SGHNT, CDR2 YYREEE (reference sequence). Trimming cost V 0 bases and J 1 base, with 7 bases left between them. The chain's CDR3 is CASSLGRRQETQYF. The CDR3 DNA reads TGTGCCAGCAGCTTGGGCAGGCGCCAAGAGACCCAGTACTTC. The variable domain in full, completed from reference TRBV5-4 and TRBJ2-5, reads ETGVTQSPTHLIKTRGQQVTLRCSSQSGHNTVSWYQQALGQGPQFIFQYYREEENGRGNFPPRFSGLQFPNYSSELNVNALELDDSALYLCASSLGRRQETQYFGPGTRLLVL.

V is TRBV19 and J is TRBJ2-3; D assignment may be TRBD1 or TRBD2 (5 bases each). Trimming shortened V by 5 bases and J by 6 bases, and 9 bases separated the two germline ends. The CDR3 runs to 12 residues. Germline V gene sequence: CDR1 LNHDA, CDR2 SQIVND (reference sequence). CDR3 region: CASSLGPDTQYF. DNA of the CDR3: TGTGCCAGTAGTTTGGGACCTGATACGCAGTATTTT.

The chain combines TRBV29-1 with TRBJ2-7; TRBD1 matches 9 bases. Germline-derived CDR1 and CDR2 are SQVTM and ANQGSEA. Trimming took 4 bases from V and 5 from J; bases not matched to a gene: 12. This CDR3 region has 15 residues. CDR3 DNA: TGCAGCGTTGTGGGGCACAGGGGGCTGGTCGACGAGCAGTACTTC. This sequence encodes CSVVGHRGLVDEQYF.